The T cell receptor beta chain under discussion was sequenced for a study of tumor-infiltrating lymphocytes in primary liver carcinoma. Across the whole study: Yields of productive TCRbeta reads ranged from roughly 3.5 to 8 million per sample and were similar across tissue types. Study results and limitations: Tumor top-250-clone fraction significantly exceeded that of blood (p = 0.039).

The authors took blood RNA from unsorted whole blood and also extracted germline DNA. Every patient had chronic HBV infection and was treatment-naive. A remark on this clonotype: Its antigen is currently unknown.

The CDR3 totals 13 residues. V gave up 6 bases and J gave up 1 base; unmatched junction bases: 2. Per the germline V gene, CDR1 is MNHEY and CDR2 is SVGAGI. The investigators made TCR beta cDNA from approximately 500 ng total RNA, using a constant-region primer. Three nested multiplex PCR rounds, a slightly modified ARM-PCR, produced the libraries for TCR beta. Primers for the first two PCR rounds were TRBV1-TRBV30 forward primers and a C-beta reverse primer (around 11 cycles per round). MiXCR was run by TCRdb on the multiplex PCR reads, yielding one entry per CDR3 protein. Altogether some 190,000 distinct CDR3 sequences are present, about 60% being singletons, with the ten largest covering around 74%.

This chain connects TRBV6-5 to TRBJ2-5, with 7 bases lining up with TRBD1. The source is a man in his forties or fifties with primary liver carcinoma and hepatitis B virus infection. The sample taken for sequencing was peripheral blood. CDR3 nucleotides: TGTGCCAGCAGACAGGGGATCCAAGAGACCCAGTACTTC. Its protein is CASRQGIQETQYF.